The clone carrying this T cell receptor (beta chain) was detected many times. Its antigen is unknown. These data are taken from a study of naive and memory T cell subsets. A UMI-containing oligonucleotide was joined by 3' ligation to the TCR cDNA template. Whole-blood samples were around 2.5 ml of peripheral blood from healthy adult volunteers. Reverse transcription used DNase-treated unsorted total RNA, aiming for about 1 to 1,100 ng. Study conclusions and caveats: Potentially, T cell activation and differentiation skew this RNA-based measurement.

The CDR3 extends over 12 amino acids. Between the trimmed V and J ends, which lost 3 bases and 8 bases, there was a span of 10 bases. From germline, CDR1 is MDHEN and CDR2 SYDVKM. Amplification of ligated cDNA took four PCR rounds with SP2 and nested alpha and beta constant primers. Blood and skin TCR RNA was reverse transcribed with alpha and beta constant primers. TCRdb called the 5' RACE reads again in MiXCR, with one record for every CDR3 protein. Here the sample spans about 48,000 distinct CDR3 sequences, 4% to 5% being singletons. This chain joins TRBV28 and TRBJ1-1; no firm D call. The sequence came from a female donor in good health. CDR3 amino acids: CASSFVAKEAFF. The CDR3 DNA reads TGTGCCAGCAGTTTCGTAGCCAAAGAAGCTTTCTTT.